This T cell receptor (beta chain) originates from a study of cytomegalovirus exposure and HLA in healthy donors. Sequenced by immunoSEQ multiplex PCR; TCRdb stores in-frame clones only, minus some. The sample holds 140,000 or so clones; roughly nine tenths are singletons and the top ten take over 9%. While the first cohort had 650 to 850 subjects, the donors belonged to the separate validation cohort of roughly 120 subjects. Sequencing was carried out using PBMCs. This receptor was obtained from a woman aged 18 to 35 in good health and CMV-seropositive.

CDR3 region: CASSLRRRAYEQYF. The CDR3 bases are TGTGCCAGCAGTCTTCGGCGGCGGGCCTACGAGCAGTACTTC. The V and J genes are TRBV7-2 and TRBJ2-7; D perhaps matches TRBD2 (5 bases). The CDR3 extends over 14 amino acids. V shed 6 bases and J shed 2 bases, with 14 bases lying between them. CDR1 and CDR2 (germline): SGHTA, FQGNSA.